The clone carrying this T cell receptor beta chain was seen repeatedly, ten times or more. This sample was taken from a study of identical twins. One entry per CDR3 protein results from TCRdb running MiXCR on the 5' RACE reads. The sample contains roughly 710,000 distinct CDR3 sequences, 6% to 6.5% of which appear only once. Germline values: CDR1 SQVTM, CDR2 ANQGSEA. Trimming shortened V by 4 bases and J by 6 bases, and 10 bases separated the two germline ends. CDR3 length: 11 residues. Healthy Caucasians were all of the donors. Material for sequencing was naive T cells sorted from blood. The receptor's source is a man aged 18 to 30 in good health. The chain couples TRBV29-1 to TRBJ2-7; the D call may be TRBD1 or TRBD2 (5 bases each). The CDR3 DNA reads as TGCAGCGTTGTAGGGGACGGCGAGCAGTACTTC. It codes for CSVVGDGEQYF.